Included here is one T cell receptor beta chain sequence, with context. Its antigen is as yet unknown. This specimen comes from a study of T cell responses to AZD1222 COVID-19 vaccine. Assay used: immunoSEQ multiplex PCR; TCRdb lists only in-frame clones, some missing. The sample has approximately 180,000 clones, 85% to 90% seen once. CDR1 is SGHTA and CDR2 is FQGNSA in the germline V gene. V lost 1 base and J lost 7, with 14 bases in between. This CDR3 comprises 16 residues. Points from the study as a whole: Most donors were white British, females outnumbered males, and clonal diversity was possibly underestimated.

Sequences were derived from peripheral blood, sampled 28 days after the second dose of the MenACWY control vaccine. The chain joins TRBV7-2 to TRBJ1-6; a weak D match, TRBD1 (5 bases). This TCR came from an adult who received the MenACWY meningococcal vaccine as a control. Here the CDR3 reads CASSLGPGGENSPLHF. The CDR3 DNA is TGTGCCAGCAGCTTAGGCCCCGGGGGTGAGAATTCACCCCTCCACTTT. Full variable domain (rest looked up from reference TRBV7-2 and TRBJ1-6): GAGVSQSPSNKVTEKGKDVELRCDPISGHTALYWYRQSLGQGLEFLIYFQGNSAPDKSGLPSDRFSAERTGGSVSTLTIQRTQQEDSAVYLCASSLGPGGENSPLHFGNGTRLTVT.